The T cell receptor (beta chain) described here comes from a study of cytomegalovirus exposure and HLA in healthy donors. There are a few counts of this clone. Other DNA sequences of this sample code for an identical CDR3. PCR primers comprised 60 Vbeta and 13 Jbeta primers. Only in-frame clones appear in the TCRdb table, and some are missing; sequencing was by immunoSEQ multiplex PCR. Here the sample spans about 120,000 clones, roughly 76% being singletons. The CDR3 runs to 14 residues. The V and J ends lost 4 bases and 1 base respectively, with 11 bases between them. The V gene's germline CDR1 is SGHRS and CDR2 YFSETQ.

The chain combines TRBV5-1 with TRBJ2-5; the D gene is possibly TRBD1 (6 bases). The sequence derives from a man between 25 and 39 years old in good health and CMV-seronegative. The sample taken for sequencing was PBMCs. In nucleotides, the CDR3 is TGCGCCAGCAGCCTACAGGGCCCCCAAGAGACCCAGTACTTC. As protein: CASSLQGPQETQYF.